This section outlines one T cell receptor (beta chain) sequence together with its context. What it recognizes is unknown. Only in-frame clones appear in the TCRdb table, and some are missing; sequencing was by immunoSEQ multiplex PCR. The sample contains over 100,000 clones, roughly 90% of which appear only once. This sample is part of a study of T cell responses to AZD1222 COVID-19 vaccine. Points from the study as a whole: Spike-specific TCR breadth and depth went up after people got two AZD1222 doses. Regions 160-218 and 743-854 dominated among vaccine-associated CD4 TCRs spanning spike. In all cases, repertoires were sampled only after the peak T cell response.

Germline V gene data show CDR1 as SGHRS and CDR2 as YFSETQ. The CDR3 is 15 residues long. V dropped 8 bases and J dropped 6; count of bases not matched to a gene: 10. The TCR sequence derives from an adult who received the AZD1222 COVID-19 vaccine. The sample here was peripheral blood, taken 28 days after the second AZD1222 dose. The chain couples TRBV5-1 to TRBJ1-6; 8 bases line up with TRBD1. The DNA for the CDR3 is TGCGCCAGTACCGGACAGGGAGGATTTAATTCACCCCTCCACTTT. It translates to CASTGQGGFNSPLHF.